Shown below are 7 T cell receptor beta chains from a single sample sequenced in a study of T-cell memory formation after mild COVID-19. Each CDR3 protein gets one entry after TCRdb re-called the 5' RACE reads with MiXCR. The profile shows 130,000 to 150,000 distinct CDR3 sequences, under 7% of them singletons. Sequencing was done on a sample of PBMCs or a T cell subset sorted from them (not recorded which). Receptors were obtained from an adult woman who had mild COVID-19 (a few samples of this study predate the infection). Cell type and time point are not known.

This clonotype was seen more than once but under ten times. The V and J genes are TRBV19 and TRBJ1-5; a weak D match, TRBD1 (5 bases). Between the trimmed V and J ends, which lost 1 base and 5 bases, there was a span of 6 bases. CDR1 and CDR2 (germline): LNHDA, SQIVND (reference sequence). The CDR3 runs 13 residues. CDR3 protein: CASSIGGHQPQHF. CDR3 nucleotide sequence: TGTGCCAGTAGTATAGGGGGCCATCAGCCCCAGCATTTT.

This chain links TRBV7-9 with TRBJ2-5; D is undetermined. Germline values: CDR1 SEHNR, CDR2 FQNEAQ (reference sequence). V was clipped by 3 bases and J by 5 bases, with 13 bases between them. The CDR3 totals 14 residues. The CDR3 sequence: CASSFPALGETQYF. CDR3 bases: TGTGCCAGCAGCTTTCCCGCCCTCGGGGAGACCCAGTACTTC.

V and J are TRBV10-3 and TRBJ1-1; no clear D gene. CDR3 size: 13 residues. V shed 3 bases and J shed 4 bases, with 9 bases lying between them. CDR1 and CDR2 (germline): ENHRY, SYGVKD. The CDR3 loop reads CAISDTWSTEAFF. Written as DNA, the CDR3 is TGTGCCATCAGTGATACTTGGTCCACTGAAGCTTTCTTT.

The chain joins TRBV4-2 to TRBJ1-2; D is uncertain. Trimming left V 0 bases short and J 2 bases short, with 7 bases between. Per germline, CDR1 LGHNA and CDR2 YNFKEQ. The CDR3 consists of 14 residues. The CDR3 reads CASSQDSTNYGYTF. The CDR3 coding sequence is TGTGCCAGCAGCCAAGATTCAACAAACTATGGCTACACCTTC.

This clonotype was seen repeatedly, ten times or more. One end of the junction varies from germline; a read error may be responsible. This chain links TRBV12-3 or TRBV12-4 with TRBJ1-4; D is undetermined. This CDR3 is 11 amino acids long. The CDR3 region has the DNA TGTGCCAGCAGTTTATCTGGAAAAGGTGAATTT. This translates into CASSLSGKGEF.

The J gene is TRBJ2-1, the V gene TRBV24-1, with TRBD1 matching over 7 bases. In germline, CDR1 is KGHDR, CDR2 SFDVKD. J was trimmed by 3 bases and V by 4 bases; bases with no gene match: 5. This CDR3 has 15 residues. The CDR3 coding sequence is TGTGCCACCAGTGAACTAGACAGGGACTACAATGAGCAGTTCTTC. Amino acid sequence: CATSELDRDYNEQFF.

This clonotype was detected many times. The chain couples TRBV5-1 to TRBJ2-1; 12 bases are a match to TRBD2. The germline CDR1 and CDR2 sequences are SGHRS and YFSETQ. V shed 6 bases, J shed 0 bases, and the junction held 13 bases outside the gene matches. CDR3 size: 19 residues. Here the CDR3 DNA reads TGCGCCAGCACCCTATGGGGGCTAGCGGGAGGGAGCTCCTACAATGAGCAGTTCTTC. Its translation: CASTLWGLAGGSSYNEQFF.